The 6 T cell receptor beta chains reported below all come from one sample, sequenced in a study of blood T cell repertoires in COVID-19 (dated by TCRdb to the early 2020s). Library preparation used the immunoSEQ multiplex PCR assay. Here the immuneACCESS table is served through TCRdb, limited to in-frame sequences with V and J called. Missing clones are a known gap in these copies; in checked studies unresolved V genes cover under half, and the rest lacks a known reason. The sample contains almost 250,000 clones, around 89% of them found a single time. The ten largest clones represent around 4% of the sample. Sequencing was done on a sample of PBMCs or T cells enriched from blood (not recorded which). These receptors were taken from a woman under 40 who had recovered from COVID-19.

V and J are TRBV4-2 and TRBJ1-4; no reliable D call. CDR1 LGHNA and CDR2 YNFKEQ come from the germline V gene. This CDR3 comprises 14 residues. V gave up 3 bases and J gave up 7 bases, with 12 bases separating them. CDR3 sequence reads: CASSQVGGSEKLFF. CDR3 nucleotides: TGTGCCAGCAGCCAGGTCGGCGGGTCTGAAAAACTGTTTTTT.

The V call is TRBV5-1, the J call TRBJ1-2; perhaps TRBD1 as D (6 bases). The germline V gene has CDR1 SGHRS and CDR2 YFSETQ. This CDR3 spans 18 amino acids. V was shortened by 0 bases and J by 4 bases, with 22 bases between the two germline ends. For the CDR3, the DNA is TGCGCCAGCAGCTTGGCAAGTATTGGGGGCACAACTTCCTATGGCTACACCTTC. Protein: CASSLASIGGTTSYGYTF. The full variable domain, completed using reference TRBV5-1 and TRBJ1-2, is KAGVTQTPRYLIKTRGQQVTLSCSPISGHRSVSWYQQTPGQGLQFLFEYFSETQRNKGNFPGRFSGRQFSNSRSEMNVSTLELGDSALYLCASSLASIGGTTSYGYTFGSGTRLTVV.

This chain uses TRBV28 with TRBJ2-1; 8 bases match TRBD1. This CDR3 has 18 residues. Trimming removed 2 bases from V and 6 bases from J; junction bases left unmatched: 15. CDR1 and CDR2 from the germline V gene are MDHEN and SYDVKM. The CDR3 reads CASSLKGTNIDRGNEQFF. DNA for the CDR3: TGTGCCAGCAGTTTAAAAGGCACAAATATAGACAGGGGCAATGAGCAGTTCTTC. The entire variable domain, with the rest obtained from reference TRBV28 and TRBJ2-1, is as follows: DVKVTQSSRYLVKRTGEKVFLECVQDMDHENMFWYRQDPGLGLRLIYFSYDVKMKEKGDIPEGYSVSREKKERFSLILESASTNQTSMYLCASSLKGTNIDRGNEQFFGPGTRLTVL.

This clone appeared once. In DNA, the CDR3 is TGCGCCAGCAGCTTAAGGACTAGCGGGAGTACCGTCCACAATGAGCAGTTCTTC. Translation: CASSLRTSGSTVHNEQFF. The chain recombines TRBV5-1 with TRBJ2-1, with 13 bases matching TRBD2. The CDR3 covers 18 residues. J gave up 5 bases and V 2 bases, and 10 bases lay outside the gene matches. Per the germline V gene, CDR1 is SGHRS and CDR2 is YFSETQ. The complete variable domain, with remaining parts taken from reference TRBV5-1 and TRBJ2-1, reads KAGVTQTPRYLIKTRGQQVTLSCSPISGHRSVSWYQQTPGQGLQFLFEYFSETQRNKGNFPGRFSGRQFSNSRSEMNVSTLELGDSALYLCASSLRTSGSTVHNEQFFGPGTRLTVL.

The chain is built from TRBV15 and TRBJ1-1; 7 bases match TRBD1. The CDR3 is 14 amino acids. Germline V lookup: CDR1 LNHNV, CDR2 YYDKDF (reference sequence). V gave up 5 bases and J gave up 1 base; unmatched junction bases: 4. CDR3 sequence reads: CATSVGQWNTEAFF. In DNA form, the CDR3 reads TGTGCCACCAGCGTGGGACAGTGGAACACTGAAGCTTTCTTT.

The rearrangement links TRBV10-3 to TRBJ2-7, with 12 bases aligning to TRBD1. The V gene end was trimmed by 10 bases and the J gene end by 1 base; junction bases not matched to a gene: 8. CDR3 size: 15 residues. Germline loops: CDR1 ENHRY, CDR2 SYGVKD. Here the CDR3 reads CASGTGGVISYEQYF. The CDR3 DNA follows: TGTGCCAGTGGGACAGGGGGCGTTATTTCCTACGAGCAGTACTTC.